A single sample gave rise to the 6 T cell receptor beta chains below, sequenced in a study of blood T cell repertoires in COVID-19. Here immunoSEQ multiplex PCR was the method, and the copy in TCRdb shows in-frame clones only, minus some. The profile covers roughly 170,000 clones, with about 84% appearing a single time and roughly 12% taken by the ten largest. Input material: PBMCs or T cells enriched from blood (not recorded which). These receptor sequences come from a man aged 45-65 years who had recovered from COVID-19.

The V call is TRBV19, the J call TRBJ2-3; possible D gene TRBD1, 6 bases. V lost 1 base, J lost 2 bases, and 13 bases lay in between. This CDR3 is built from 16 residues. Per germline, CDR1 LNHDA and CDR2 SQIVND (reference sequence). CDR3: CASSIGTGTPTDTQYF. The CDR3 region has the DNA TGTGCCAGTAGTATAGGTACTGGGACACCCACAGATACGCAGTATTTT.

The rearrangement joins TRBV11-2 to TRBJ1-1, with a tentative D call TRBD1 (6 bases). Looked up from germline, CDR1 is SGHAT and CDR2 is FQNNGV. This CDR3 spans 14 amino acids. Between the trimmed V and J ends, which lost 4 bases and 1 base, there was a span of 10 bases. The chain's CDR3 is CASSSYRANTEAFF. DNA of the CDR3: TGTGCCAGCAGCTCCTACAGGGCGAACACTGAAGCTTTCTTT.

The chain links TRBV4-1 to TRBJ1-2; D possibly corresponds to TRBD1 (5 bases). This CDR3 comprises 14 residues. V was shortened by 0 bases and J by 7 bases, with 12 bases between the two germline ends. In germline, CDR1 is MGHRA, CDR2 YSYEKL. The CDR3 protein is CASSQEGFRGGYTF. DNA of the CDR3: TGCGCCAGCAGCCAAGAAGGGTTTAGGGGTGGCTACACCTTC.

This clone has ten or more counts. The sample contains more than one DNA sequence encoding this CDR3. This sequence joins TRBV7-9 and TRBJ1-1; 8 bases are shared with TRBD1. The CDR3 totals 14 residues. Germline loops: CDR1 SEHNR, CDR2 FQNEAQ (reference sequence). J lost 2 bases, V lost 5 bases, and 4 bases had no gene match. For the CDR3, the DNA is TGTGCCAGCAGCCTAGGACAGGGTAACACTGAAGCTTTCTTT. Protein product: CASSLGQGNTEAFF.

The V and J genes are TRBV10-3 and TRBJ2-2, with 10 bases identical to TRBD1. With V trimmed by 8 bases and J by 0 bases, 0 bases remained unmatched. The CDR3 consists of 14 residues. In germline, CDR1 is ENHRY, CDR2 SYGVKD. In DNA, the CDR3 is TGTGCCATCGGACAGGGGGCGAACACCGGGGAGCTGTTTTTT. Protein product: CAIGQGANTGELFF.

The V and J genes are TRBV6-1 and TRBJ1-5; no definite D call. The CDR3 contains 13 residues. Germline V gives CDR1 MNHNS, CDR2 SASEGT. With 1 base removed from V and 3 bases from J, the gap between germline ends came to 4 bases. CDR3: CASSEGHNQPQHF. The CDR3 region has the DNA TGTGCCAGCAGTGAAGGGCACAATCAGCCCCAGCATTTT.